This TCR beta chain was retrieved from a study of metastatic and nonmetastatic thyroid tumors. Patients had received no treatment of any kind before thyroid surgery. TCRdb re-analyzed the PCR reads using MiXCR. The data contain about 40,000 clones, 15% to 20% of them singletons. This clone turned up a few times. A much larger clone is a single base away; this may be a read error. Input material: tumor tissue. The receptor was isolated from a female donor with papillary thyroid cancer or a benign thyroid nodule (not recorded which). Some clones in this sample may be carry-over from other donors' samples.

CDR3 protein: CANSYSTGVSYGYTF. CDR3 in DNA: TGTGCCAACAGTTACTCGACAGGGGTATCCTATGGCTACACCTTC. The V call is TRBV6-5, the J call TRBJ1-2, with TRBD1 matching over 8 bases. The V gene's germline CDR1 is MNHEY and CDR2 SVGAGI. CDR3 size: 15 residues.